Sequencing of this T cell receptor beta chain was carried out in a study of blood T cell repertoires in COVID-19. This CDR3 is built from 15 residues. V shed 3 bases, J shed 5 bases, and the junction held 6 bases outside the gene matches. The V gene's germline CDR1 is KGHDR and CDR2 SFDVKD. Only in-frame clones appear in the TCRdb table, and some are missing; sequencing was by immunoSEQ multiplex PCR. This sample has 70,000 or so clones, with about 89% found just once. Sequenced input: peripheral blood. This clonotype originated in a man in his fifties or sixties with acute or convalescent COVID-19. The rearrangement links TRBV24-1 to TRBJ2-1, with 7 bases aligning to TRBD1. CDR3 protein: CATSDPGQSDNEQFF. The DNA for the CDR3 is TGTGCCACCAGTGATCCGGGACAGTCCGACAATGAGCAGTTCTTC.